Below are 9 T cell receptor beta chains sequenced from a single sample in a study of a mutant IDH1 vaccine in newly diagnosed glioma. Their antigens are not known. Clones were read by immunoSEQ multiplex PCR, and TCRdb kept only the in-frame ones, dropping some. Of roughly 28,000 clones in the sample, around 92% were seen once. Time point denoted: week 5, during vaccination. Each dose delivered 300 ug of mutant IDH1 20-mer peptide subcutaneously with imiquimod. Specimen: PBMCs, collected from a glioma patient whose treatment included an IDH1 peptide vaccine. The origin of the receptors is a man younger than 30 with glioma.

This clone appeared a few times. The chain combines TRBV7-3 with TRBJ2-7, with 8 bases identical to TRBD1. The CDR3 spans 13 residues. With V trimmed by 5 bases and J by 5 bases, 5 bases remained unmatched. Germline V gene sequence: CDR1 SGHTA, CDR2 FQGTGA. The DNA of the CDR3 is TGTGCCAGCAGCCAGGACAGGGACCACGAGCAGTACTTC. Residues: CASSQDRDHEQYF.

This clone turned up a few times. V usage is TRBV18 and J usage is TRBJ1-2, with TRBD1 matching over 9 bases. The V segment lost 6 bases and the J segment 5 bases; nucleotides outside the gene matches: 7. The CDR3 runs 14 residues. Germline CDR1 reads KGHSH; CDR2 reads LQKENI. CDR3 in amino acids: CASSRTGERYGYTF. The CDR3 coding sequence is TGTGCCAGCTCTAGGACAGGGGAGCGGTATGGCTACACCTTC.

The chain joins TRBV6-1 to TRBJ1-5, with 7 bases fitting TRBD1. Trimming removed 4 bases from V and 0 bases from J; junction bases left unmatched: 9. CDR3 size: 17 residues. The germline V gene encodes CDR1 MNHNS and CDR2 SASEGT. For the CDR3, the DNA is TGTGCCAGCAGTGTTCGCCGGGACAGTAATAGCAATCAGCCCCAGCATTTT. It translates to CASSVRRDSNSNQPQHF.

The chain couples TRBV14 to TRBJ2-7; D call uncertain. The CDR3 has 11 amino acids. The germline V and J ends were trimmed by 1 base and 5 bases, with 3 bases remaining between them. Germline V gene sequence: CDR1 SGHDN, CDR2 FVKESK. The CDR3 DNA reads as TGTGCCAGCAGCCAAGTGGACGAGCAGTACTTC. Protein: CASSQVDEQYF.

The CDR3 loop is CASRVTGTALRNTIYF. Written as DNA, the CDR3 is TGTGCCAGCAGGGTCACGGGGACCGCTCTGAGAAACACCATATATTTT. The chain employs TRBV2 and TRBJ1-3; possibly TRBD1 for D (5 bases). Germline loops: CDR1 SNHLY, CDR2 FYNNEI. The CDR3 runs to 16 residues. The V gene lost 6 bases and the J gene lost 5 bases, with 20 bases spanning the gap.

This sequence joins TRBV7-2 and TRBJ1-1, with D maybe TRBD1 (5 bases). The CDR3 runs 14 residues. The V end lost 5 bases, the J end lost 1 base, and 11 bases lay between the germline ends. Germline CDR1 is SGHTA and CDR2 is FQGNSA. This chain's CDR3 is CASSPGHANTEAFF. As DNA, the CDR3 is TGTGCCAGCAGCCCCGGACACGCGAACACTGAAGCTTTCTTT.

This clone was observed a handful of times. The V and J genes are TRBV29-1 and TRBJ1-1; maybe TRBD1 (5 bases). This CDR3 spans 13 amino acids. CDR1 and CDR2 from the germline V gene are SQVTM and ANQGSEA. V was trimmed by 7 bases and J by 1 base, leaving 13 bases between them. CDR3 coding DNA: TGCAGCGCTGGTGACGGGGGGAACACTGAAGCTTTCTTT. It specifies CSAGDGGNTEAFF. Using reference TRBV29-1 and TRBJ1-1 for the parts outside the CDR3, the full variable domain is SAVISQKPSRDICQRGTSLTIQCQVDSQVTMMFWYRQQPGQSLTLIATANQGSEATYESGFVIDKFPISRPNLTFSTLTVSNMSPEDSSIYLCSAGDGGNTEAFFGQGTRLTVV.

This clone appeared a single time. The chain links TRBV19 to TRBJ1-5; D remains unclear. Germline loops: CDR1 LNHDA, CDR2 SQIVND (reference sequence). The CDR3 has 13 residues. V was clipped by 7 bases and J by 6 bases, with 13 bases between them. The CDR3 sequence is CASTANWAQPQHF. The CDR3 DNA reads TGTGCCAGTACCGCGAATTGGGCTCAGCCCCAGCATTTT. Full variable domain (remainder filled in from reference TRBV19 and TRBJ1-5): DGGITQSPKYLFRKEGQNVTLSCEQNLNHDAMYWYRQDPGQGLRLIYYSQIVNDFQKGDIAEGYSVSREKKESFPLTVTSAQKNPTAFYLCASTANWAQPQHFGDGTRLSIL.

The chain recombines TRBV6-1 with TRBJ2-4; D is perhaps TRBD2 (6 bases). Germline assignment: CDR1 MNHNS and CDR2 SASEGT. The ends were cut back, 4 bases at V and 8 bases at J, with 18 bases in the middle. CDR3 size: 15 residues. The CDR3 DNA reads as TGTGCCAGCAGTGTCCGGGGGAACAAAGGGGACATTCAGTACTTC. The encoded protein is CASSVRGNKGDIQYF.